Below are 23 T cell receptor beta chains sequenced from a single sample in a study of blood T cell repertoires in COVID-19. TCRdb's copy holds only in-frame clones and misses some; the assay was immunoSEQ multiplex PCR. The sample contains under 300,000 clones, over 65% of which appear only once. Sequencing used peripheral blood. These receptors were obtained from a woman older than 75 with acute or convalescent COVID-19.

This clone was picked up one time. The rearrangement uses TRBV11-2 and TRBJ1-1; tentatively, D is TRBD1 (6 bases). The V end lost 2 bases, the J end lost 2 bases, and 12 bases lay between the germline ends. The CDR3 has 15 residues. CDR1 and CDR2 from the germline V gene are SGHAT and FQNNGV. CDR3 sequence reads: CASSLKATGNTEAFF. In DNA, the CDR3 is TGTGCCAGCAGCTTAAAAGCGACAGGAAACACTGAAGCTTTCTTT.

The chain employs TRBV2 and TRBJ2-3; 7 bases line up with TRBD2. The germline gives CDR1 SNHLY, CDR2 FYNNEI. This CDR3 comprises 15 residues. V lost 7 bases to trimming and J lost 2 bases; unmatched junction nucleotides: 9. CDR3 DNA sequence: TGTGCCAGCATGAGGAGCGGGGTGCTCACAGATACGCAGTATTTT. Translating it yields CASMRSGVLTDTQYF.

V usage is TRBV6-2 or TRBV6-3 and J usage is TRBJ1-2, with 7 bases fitting TRBD1. Looked up from germline, CDR1 is MNHEY and CDR2 is SVGEGT. After removal of 4 bases from V and 0 bases from J, the junction contained 8 bases not matched to a gene. The CDR3 consists of 16 residues. The CDR3 nucleotides are TGTGCCAGCAGTTCCCCGGGACAGAATACTAACTATGGCTACACCTTC. Translated: CASSSPGQNTNYGYTF.

This rearrangement joins TRBV15 to TRBJ1-5; 9 nucleotides line up with TRBD1. The CDR3 is 16 amino acids. Germline trimming cut 4 bases from V and 1 base from J; bases unmatched to any gene: 5. Per the germline V gene, CDR1 is LNHNV and CDR2 is YYDKDF (reference sequence). CDR3: CATSMGTGLSNQPQHF. In DNA, the CDR3 is TGTGCCACCAGCATGGGGACAGGGTTAAGCAATCAGCCCCAGCATTTT. Filled out from reference TRBV15 and TRBJ1-5, the complete variable domain reads DAMVIQNPRYQVTQFGKPVTLSCSQTLNHNVMYWYQQKSSQAPKLLFHYYDKDFNNEADTPDNFQSRRPNTSFCFLDIRSPGLGDTAMYLCATSMGTGLSNQPQHFGDGTRLSIL.

This chain connects TRBV7-9 to TRBJ2-5; possible D gene TRBD2, 7 bases. V lost 1 base to trimming and J lost 4 bases, with 13 bases between them. Germline V gene lookup returns CDR1 SEHNR and CDR2 FQNEAQ (reference sequence). CDR3 length equals 15 residues. This CDR3 is CASSLGVGGRETQYF. CDR3 coding DNA: TGTGCCAGCAGCTTAGGGGTCGGGGGGCGAGAGACCCAGTACTTC.

The chain employs TRBV5-4 and TRBJ2-2, with TRBD1 matching 7 bases. The V segment lost 3 bases and the J segment 7 bases; nucleotides outside the gene matches: 12. Germline-derived CDR1 and CDR2 are SGHNT and YYREEE (reference sequence). The CDR3 is 16 amino acids. This chain's CDR3 is CASSSATGLSGGELFF. In nucleotides, the CDR3 is TGTGCCAGCAGCTCCGCGACAGGGTTAAGCGGCGGGGAGCTGTTTTTT.

The rearrangement joins TRBV10-2 to TRBJ2-3; D gene ambiguous. Trimming took 3 bases from V and 7 from J, leaving 14 bases between them. From germline, CDR1 is WSHSY and CDR2 SAAADI. The CDR3 loop spans 14 amino acids. This CDR3 is CASSDRHSPHTQYF. DNA of the CDR3: TGCGCCAGCAGTGATCGGCACAGTCCCCATACGCAGTATTTT.

With regard to this clone: Other DNA sequences within the sample encode an identical CDR3. V and J are TRBV5-1 and TRBJ2-2, with D tentatively TRBD1 (6 bases). V gave up 7 bases and J gave up 1 base, with 11 bases separating them. This CDR3 is built from 14 residues. Germline lookup yields CDR1 SGHRS and CDR2 YFSETQ. CDR3 in DNA: TGCGCCAGCTCTCCCAGGGGGAACACCGGGGAGCTGTTTTTT. Protein: CASSPRGNTGELFF.

The chain joins TRBV12-3 or TRBV12-4 to TRBJ1-6; maybe TRBD1 (5 bases). There are 13 residues in the CDR3. V lost 8 bases and J lost 7, with 12 bases in between. The CDR3 sequence is CASGRDRNSPLHF. CDR3 sequence (DNA): TGTGCCAGCGGGCGGGACCGGAATTCACCCCTCCACTTT.

Concerning this clone itself: In the same sample, other DNA sequences code for this CDR3. The chain recombines TRBV7-9 with TRBJ1-1; D is unclear. This CDR3 is built from 13 residues. V was trimmed by 5 bases and J by 5 bases, leaving 12 bases between them. The germline V gene has CDR1 SEHNR and CDR2 FQNEAQ (reference sequence). DNA of the CDR3: TGTGCCAGCAGCAGGACCGGCGGGACTGAAGCTTTCTTT. Translated: CASSRTGGTEAFF.

V is TRBV3-1 (or the pseudogene TRBV3-2) and J is TRBJ2-7, with TRBD1 identical over 7 bases. This CDR3 has 14 residues. V was clipped by 5 bases and J by 6 bases; unmatched bases: 10. From germline, CDR1 is LGHDT and CDR2 YNNKEL (reference sequence). This CDR3 is CASSFRQGRGEQYF. The CDR3 coding sequence is TGTGCCAGCAGCTTCCGACAGGGCCGAGGCGAGCAGTACTTC.

This chain joins TRBV11-2 and TRBJ2-5; 15 bases match TRBD2. The CDR3 contains 18 residues. With 2 bases clipped from V and 1 base from J, the junction kept 5 bases outside the gene matches. Germline V gene sequence: CDR1 SGHAT, CDR2 FQNNGV. The CDR3: CASSLQGLAGGGQETQYF. The CDR3 DNA reads TGTGCCAGCAGCTTACAAGGACTAGCGGGAGGGGGCCAAGAGACCCAGTACTTC.

The rearrangement uses TRBV19 and TRBJ1-4, with 7 positions matching TRBD1. Germline assignment: CDR1 LNHDA and CDR2 SQIVND (reference sequence). J lost 11 bases, V lost 6 bases, and 15 bases had no gene match. The CDR3 length is 15 residues. This chain's CDR3 is CASRPRTGGSGKLFF. In DNA, the CDR3 is TGTGCCAGTAGACCTCGGACAGGCGGCTCGGGGAAACTGTTTTTT.

The chain joins TRBV18 to TRBJ2-7, with D tentatively TRBD2 (6 bases). V was shortened by 3 bases and J by 2 bases, with 14 bases between the two germline ends. This CDR3 contains 15 residues. The germline gives CDR1 KGHSH, CDR2 LQKENI. The CDR3 sequence: CASSPYGSAPYEQYF. The CDR3, as DNA: TGTGCCAGCTCACCGTACGGGAGCGCACCCTACGAGCAGTACTTC. The full variable domain, in which reference TRBV18 and TRBJ2-7 provide the parts outside the CDR3, is NAGVMQNPRHLVRRRGQEARLRCSPMKGHSHVYWYRQLPEEGLKFMVYLQKENIIDESGMPKERFSAEFPKEGPSILRIQQVVRGDSAAYFCASSPYGSAPYEQYFGPGTRLTVT.

Ten or more counts support this clone. This chain links TRBV6-5 with TRBJ1-5; weak D call: TRBD1 (5 bases). In germline, CDR1 is MNHEY, CDR2 SVGAGI. V gave up 9 bases and J gave up 1 base, with 16 bases separating them. This CDR3 is built from 15 residues. The CDR3 bases are TGTGCCAGTAGGTTTAGGGGCGAAAGCAATCAGCCCCAGCATTTT. It specifies CASRFRGESNQPQHF.

This clone showed up just a few times. The chain has TRBV7-6 and TRBJ2-6; tentatively, D is TRBD2 (6 bases). Per germline, CDR1 SGHVS and CDR2 FNYEAQ. The length of the CDR3 is 15 residues. V was clipped by 3 bases and J by 0 bases, with 6 bases between them. The CDR3 loop is CASSFGGSGANVLTF. The CDR3 DNA reads as TGTGCCAGCAGCTTCGGGGGCTCTGGGGCCAACGTCCTGACTTTC.

The chain uses TRBV6-2 or TRBV6-3 and TRBJ1-1; 12 nucleotides align to TRBD1. V shed 6 bases, J shed 4 bases, and the junction held 9 bases outside the gene matches. Germline-derived CDR1 and CDR2 are MNHEY and SVGEGT. This CDR3 is built from 16 residues. The CDR3, as DNA: TGTGCCAGCAGCACCGGGACAGGGGGCCAGGGCACTGAAGCTTTCTTT. It codes for CASSTGTGGQGTEAFF.

This clone has only a few counts. The chain joins TRBV27 to TRBJ1-5, with D unclear. Germline lookup yields CDR1 MNHEY and CDR2 SMNVEV (reference sequence). The CDR3 runs to 14 residues. V shed 0 bases and J shed 3 bases, with 6 bases lying between them. CDR3 coding DNA: TGTGCCAGCAGTTTATCAAGAGTCAATCAGCCCCAGCATTTT. This sequence encodes CASSLSRVNQPQHF.

The rearrangement joins TRBV9 to TRBJ2-1, with 8 bases matching TRBD2. Germline V gene lookup returns CDR1 SGDLS and CDR2 YYNGEE. This CDR3 is 18 amino acids long. Germline trimming cut 0 bases from V and 5 bases from J; bases unmatched to any gene: 13. The CDR3 DNA is TGTGCCAGCAGCGTAGCGTCCGGCGGGGGGATCGGGAACAATGAGCAGTTCTTC. It translates to CASSVASGGGIGNNEQFF.

The J gene is TRBJ2-6, the V gene TRBV7-9; possible D gene TRBD1, 6 bases. Trimming took 8 bases from V and 2 from J, leaving 13 bases between them. The CDR3 length is 15 residues. CDR1 is SEHNR and CDR2 is FQNEAQ in the germline V gene (reference sequence). In nucleotides, the CDR3 is TGTGCCAGCGGACAAGACAGGACTGGGGCCAACGTCCTGACTTTC. This codes for CASGQDRTGANVLTF.

This rearrangement joins TRBV7-9 to TRBJ1-1; weak D call: TRBD1 (6 bases). V lost 0 bases, J lost 5 bases, and 16 bases lay in between. Germline CDR1 reads SEHNR; CDR2 reads FQNEAQ (reference sequence). The CDR3 runs 16 residues. The CDR3 sequence: CASSLALGPQGTEAFF. CDR3 nucleotides: TGTGCCAGCAGCTTAGCGTTGGGGCCGCAGGGGACTGAAGCTTTCTTT.

This chain links TRBV6-6 with TRBJ2-7; the D gene is possibly TRBD2 (6 bases). With 2 bases removed from V and 7 bases from J, the gap between germline ends came to 15 bases. This CDR3 is 14 amino acids long. CDR1 and CDR2 from the germline V gene are MNHNY and SVGAGI (reference sequence). CDR3 amino acids: CASSYRQGGIEQYF. The CDR3 coding sequence is TGTGCCAGCAGTTACAGGCAGGGAGGAATTGAGCAGTACTTC.

The gene calls are TRBV6-5 and TRBJ2-7, with a weak D call TRBD1 (7 bases). CDR1 and CDR2 from the germline V gene are MNHEY and SVGAGI. The CDR3 covers 15 residues. Trimming took 6 bases from V and 4 from J, leaving 19 bases between them. CDR3 loop: CASSPGTVGGYEQYF. The CDR3 nucleotides are TGTGCCAGCAGCCCCGGGACAGTTGGAGGGTACGAGCAGTACTTC.